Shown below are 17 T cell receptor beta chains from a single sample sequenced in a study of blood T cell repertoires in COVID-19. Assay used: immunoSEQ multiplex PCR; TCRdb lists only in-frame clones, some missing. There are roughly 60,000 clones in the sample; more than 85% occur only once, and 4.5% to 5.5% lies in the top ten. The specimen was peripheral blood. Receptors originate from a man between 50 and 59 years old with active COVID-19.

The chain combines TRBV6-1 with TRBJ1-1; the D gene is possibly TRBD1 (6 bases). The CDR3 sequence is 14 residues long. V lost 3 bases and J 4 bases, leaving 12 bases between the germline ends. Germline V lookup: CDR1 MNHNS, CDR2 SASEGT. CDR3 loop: CASSDETGFTEAFF. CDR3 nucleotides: TGTGCCAGCAGTGACGAAACAGGGTTCACTGAAGCTTTCTTT.

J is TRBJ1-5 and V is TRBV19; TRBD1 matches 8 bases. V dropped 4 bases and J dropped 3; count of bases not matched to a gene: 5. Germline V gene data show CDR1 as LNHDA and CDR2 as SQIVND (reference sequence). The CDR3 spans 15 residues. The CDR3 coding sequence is TGTGCCAGTAGTAGGGACAGGCCAGACAATCAGCCCCAGCATTTT. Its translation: CASSRDRPDNQPQHF.

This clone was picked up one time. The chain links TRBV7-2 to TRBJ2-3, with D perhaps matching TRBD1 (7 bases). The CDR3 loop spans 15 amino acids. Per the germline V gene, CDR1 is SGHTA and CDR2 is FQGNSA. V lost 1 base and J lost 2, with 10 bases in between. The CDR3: CASSLGRGATDTQYF. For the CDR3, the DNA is TGTGCCAGCAGCTTAGGCAGGGGGGCCACAGATACGCAGTATTTT. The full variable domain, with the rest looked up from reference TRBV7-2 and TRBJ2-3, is GAGVSQSPSNKVTEKGKDVELRCDPISGHTALYWYRQSLGQGLEFLIYFQGNSAPDKSGLPSDRFSAERTGGSVSTLTIQRTQQEDSAVYLCASSLGRGATDTQYFGPGTRLTVL.

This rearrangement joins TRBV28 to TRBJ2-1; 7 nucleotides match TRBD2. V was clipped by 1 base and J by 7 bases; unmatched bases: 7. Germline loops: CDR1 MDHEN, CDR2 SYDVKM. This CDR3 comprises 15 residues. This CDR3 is CASSLFAGVGNEQFF. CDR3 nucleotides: TGTGCCAGCAGTTTATTTGCGGGAGTAGGGAATGAGCAGTTCTTC.

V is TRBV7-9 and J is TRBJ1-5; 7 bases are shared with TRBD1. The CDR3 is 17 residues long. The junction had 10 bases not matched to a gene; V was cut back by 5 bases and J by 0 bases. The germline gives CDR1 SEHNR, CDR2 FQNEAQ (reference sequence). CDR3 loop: CASSRFYGTDSNQPQHF. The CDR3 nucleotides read TGTGCCAGCAGCCGTTTCTATGGGACAGATAGCAATCAGCCCCAGCATTTT.

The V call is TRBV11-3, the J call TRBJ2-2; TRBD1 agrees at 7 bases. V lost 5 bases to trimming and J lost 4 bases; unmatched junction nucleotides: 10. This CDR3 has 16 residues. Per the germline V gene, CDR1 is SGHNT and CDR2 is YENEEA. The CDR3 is CASSARIQGVTGELFF. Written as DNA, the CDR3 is TGTGCCAGCAGCGCCCGAATCCAGGGGGTCACCGGGGAGCTGTTTTTT. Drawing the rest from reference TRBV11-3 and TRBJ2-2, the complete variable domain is EAGVVQSPRYKIIEKKQPVAFWCNPISGHNTLYWYLQNLGQGPELLIRYENEEAVDDSQLPKDRFSAERLKGVDSTLKIQPAELGDSAVYLCASSARIQGVTGELFFGEGSRLTVL.

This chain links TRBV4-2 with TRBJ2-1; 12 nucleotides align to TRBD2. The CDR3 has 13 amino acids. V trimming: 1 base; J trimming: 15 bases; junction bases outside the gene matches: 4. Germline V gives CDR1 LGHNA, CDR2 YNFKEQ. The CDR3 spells CASSQGLAGVRFF. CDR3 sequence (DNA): TGTGCCAGCAGCCAAGGACTAGCGGGAGTTCGGTTCTTC.

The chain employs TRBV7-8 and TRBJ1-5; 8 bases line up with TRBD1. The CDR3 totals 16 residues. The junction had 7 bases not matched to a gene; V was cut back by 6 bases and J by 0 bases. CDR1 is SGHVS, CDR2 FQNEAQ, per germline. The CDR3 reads CASSPRDRNSNQPQHF. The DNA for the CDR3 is TGTGCCAGCAGTCCCCGGGACAGGAATAGCAATCAGCCCCAGCATTTT.

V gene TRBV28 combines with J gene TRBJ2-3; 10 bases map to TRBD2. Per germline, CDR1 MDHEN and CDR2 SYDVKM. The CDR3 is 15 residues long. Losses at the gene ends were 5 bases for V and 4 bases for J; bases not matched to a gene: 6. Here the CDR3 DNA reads TGTGCCAGCAGTAGGAGCGGGGGGGGCGCAGATACGCAGTATTTT. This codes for CASSRSGGGADTQYF.

In nucleotides, the CDR3 is TGCGCCAGCTGCCCGAGGCGGGGAGTCACAGATACGCAGTATTTT. Translation: CASCPRRGVTDTQYF. This rearrangement joins TRBV5-1 to TRBJ2-3; D is perhaps TRBD2 (6 bases). Germline CDR1 and CDR2: SGHRS and YFSETQ. The germline V and J ends were trimmed by 7 bases and 2 bases, with 17 bases remaining between them. The CDR3 length is 15 residues.

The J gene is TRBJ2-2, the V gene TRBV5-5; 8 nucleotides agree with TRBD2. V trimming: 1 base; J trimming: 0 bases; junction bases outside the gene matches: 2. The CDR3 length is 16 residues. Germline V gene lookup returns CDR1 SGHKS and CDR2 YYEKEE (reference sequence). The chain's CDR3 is CASSLSGGTNTGELFF. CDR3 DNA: TGTGCCAGCAGCTTGAGCGGGGGCACGAACACCGGGGAGCTGTTTTTT.

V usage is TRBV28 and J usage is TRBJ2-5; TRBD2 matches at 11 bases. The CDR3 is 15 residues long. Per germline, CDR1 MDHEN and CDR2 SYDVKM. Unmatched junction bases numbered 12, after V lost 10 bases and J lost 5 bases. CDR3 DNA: TGTGCCACCATACCTGGGGGACTAGCGGTCGAGACCCAGTACTTC. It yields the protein CATIPGGLAVETQYF. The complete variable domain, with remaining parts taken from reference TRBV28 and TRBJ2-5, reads DVKVTQSSRYLVKRTGEKVFLECVQDMDHENMFWYRQDPGLGLRLIYFSYDVKMKEKGDIPEGYSVSREKKERFSLILESASTNQTSMYLCATIPGGLAVETQYFGPGTRLLVL.

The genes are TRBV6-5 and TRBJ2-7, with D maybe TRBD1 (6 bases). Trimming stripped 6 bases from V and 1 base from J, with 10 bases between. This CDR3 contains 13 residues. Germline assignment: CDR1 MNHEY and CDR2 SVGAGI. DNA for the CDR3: TGTGCCAGCAGGGCTCAGGGGTCCTACGAGCAGTACTTC. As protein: CASRAQGSYEQYF.

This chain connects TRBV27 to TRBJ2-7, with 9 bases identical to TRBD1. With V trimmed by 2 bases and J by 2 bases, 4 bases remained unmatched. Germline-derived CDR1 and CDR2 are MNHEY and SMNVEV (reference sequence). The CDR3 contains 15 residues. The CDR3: CASSLKGQGAYEQYF. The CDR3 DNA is TGTGCCAGCAGTTTAAAGGGACAGGGAGCCTACGAGCAGTACTTC.

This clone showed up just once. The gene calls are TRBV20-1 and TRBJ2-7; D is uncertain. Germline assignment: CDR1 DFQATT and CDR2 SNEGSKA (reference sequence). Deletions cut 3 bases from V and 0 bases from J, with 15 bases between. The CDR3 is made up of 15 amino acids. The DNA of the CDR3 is TGCAGTGCTAGTCCAAAGAGTCCGAGCTCCTACGAGCAGTACTTC. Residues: CSASPKSPSSYEQYF.

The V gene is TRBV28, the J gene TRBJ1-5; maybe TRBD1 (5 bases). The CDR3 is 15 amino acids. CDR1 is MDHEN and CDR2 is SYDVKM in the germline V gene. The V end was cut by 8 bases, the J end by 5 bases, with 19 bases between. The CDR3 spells CASHQAGRLDQPQHF. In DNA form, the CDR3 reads TGTGCCAGCCACCAGGCAGGGAGGCTTGATCAGCCCCAGCATTTT.

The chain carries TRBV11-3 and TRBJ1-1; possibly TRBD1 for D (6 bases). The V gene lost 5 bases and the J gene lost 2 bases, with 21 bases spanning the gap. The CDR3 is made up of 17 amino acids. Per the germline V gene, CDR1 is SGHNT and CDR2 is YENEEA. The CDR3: CASSTRTEPLGNTEAFF. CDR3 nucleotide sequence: TGTGCCAGCAGCACTCGGACAGAACCCTTGGGAAACACTGAAGCTTTCTTT.